These 12 T cell receptor beta chains originate from one sample sequenced in a study of CD4+ T cells in melanoma. TCRdb's copy holds only in-frame clones and misses some; the assay was immunoSEQ multiplex PCR. The table shows over 100,000 clones, with about 90% occurring only once. The sequencing input was peripheral blood. These receptors came from a human donor with melanoma.

This chain uses TRBV18 with TRBJ1-2, with 12 positions matching TRBD1. CDR1 and CDR2 from the germline V gene are KGHSH and LQKENI. This CDR3 is 13 amino acids long. Germline trimming cut 3 bases from V and 10 bases from J; bases unmatched to any gene: 3. Written as DNA, the CDR3 is TGTGCCAGCTCACCCGGGACAGGGGGCGCCTACACCTTC. Translated, it gives CASSPGTGGAYTF.

The rearrangement links TRBV11-2 to TRBJ1-1, with TRBD1 matching 7 bases. Germline V lookup: CDR1 SGHAT, CDR2 FQNNGV. V lost 3 bases to trimming and J lost 4 bases; unmatched junction nucleotides: 2. The CDR3 extends over 13 amino acids. CDR3 sequence (DNA): TGTGCCAGCAGCTTCGACAGGGTCACTGAAGCTTTCTTT. Protein: CASSFDRVTEAFF.

The J gene is TRBJ2-5, the V gene TRBV4-3, with 7 positions matching TRBD1. V shed 1 base and J 5 bases; nucleotides not matched to a gene: 7. The CDR3 has 15 amino acids. Per germline, CDR1 LGHNA and CDR2 YSLEER. The CDR3 nucleotides read TGCGCCAGCAGCCAAGGCGACAGGGCCTGGGAGACCCAGTACTTC. Translating it yields CASSQGDRAWETQYF.

J is TRBJ2-7 and V is TRBV4-3, with D possibly called TRBD1 or TRBD2 (5 bases each). Germline CDR1 reads LGHNA; CDR2 reads YSLEER. The CDR3 loop spans 16 amino acids. The ends were cut back, 0 bases at V and 0 bases at J, with 12 bases in the middle. CDR3 protein: CASSQDHGANSYEQYF. The CDR3 nucleotides read TGCGCCAGCAGCCAAGATCACGGGGCCAACTCCTACGAGCAGTACTTC.

In this sample, this clone turned up once. The CDR3 nucleotides are TGTGCCAGCAGCGGGACATCAAGGGGACTGGTCTACTTC. Translation gives CASSGTSRGLVYF. The V call is TRBV9, the J call TRBJ2-7, with D tentatively TRBD2 (6 bases). V was pared by 3 bases and J by 13 bases, with 20 bases between. The CDR3 has 13 amino acids. The germline gives CDR1 SGDLS, CDR2 YYNGEE. Combining the CDR3 with reference TRBV9 and TRBJ2-7 gives the whole variable domain DSGVTQTPKHLITATGQRVTLRCSPRSGDLSVYWYQQSLDQGLQFLIQYYNGEERAKGNILERFSAQQFPDLHSELNLSSLELGDSALYFCASSGTSRGLVYFGPGTRLTVT.

This clone was picked up one time. This chain joins TRBV5-1 and TRBJ2-3; D is undetermined. Germline values: CDR1 SGHRS, CDR2 YFSETQ. This CDR3 region has 12 residues. V gave up 0 bases and J gave up 3 bases, with 2 bases separating them. The CDR3 region is CASSLDTDTQYF. The CDR3 bases are TGCGCCAGCAGCTTGGATACAGATACGCAGTATTTT.

The V call is TRBV7-8, the J call TRBJ2-7; 11 nucleotides line up with TRBD1. Germline CDR1 is SGHVS and CDR2 is FQNEAQ. CDR3 size: 15 residues. The trim removed 5 bases at V and 0 bases at J, leaving 3 bases unmatched. In nucleotides, the CDR3 is TGTGCCAGCAGCCGGGACAGGGGGGTCTCCTACGAGCAGTACTTC. It is translated as CASSRDRGVSYEQYF.

The V and J genes are TRBV9 and TRBJ2-7; possible D gene TRBD2, 5 bases. This CDR3 spans 15 amino acids. CDR1 and CDR2 from the germline V gene are SGDLS and YYNGEE. Trimming left V 0 bases short and J 0 bases short, with 10 bases between. For the CDR3, the DNA is TGTGCCAGCAGCGTAGGAGGTGGAGGCTCCTACGAGCAGTACTTC. Residues: CASSVGGGGSYEQYF.

The rearrangement links TRBV7-2 to TRBJ2-7; no definite D call. The germline gives CDR1 SGHTA, CDR2 FQGNSA. CDR3 size: 13 residues. With 1 base removed from V and 7 bases from J, the gap between germline ends came to 11 bases. CDR3 bases: TGTGCCAGCAGCTTAGACGCTTTAACAGAGCAGTACTTC. It translates to CASSLDALTEQYF. The variable domain in full, with the rest retrieved from reference TRBV7-2 and TRBJ2-7, is GAGVSQSPSNKVTEKGKDVELRCDPISGHTALYWYRQSLGQGLEFLIYFQGNSAPDKSGLPSDRFSAERTGGSVSTLTIQRTQQEDSAVYLCASSLDALTEQYFGPGTRLTVT.

J is TRBJ2-7 and V is TRBV29-1, with 10 positions matching TRBD2. CDR3 size: 13 residues. From germline, CDR1 is SQVTM and CDR2 ANQGSEA. The CDR3 spells CGILAGVGYEQYF. As DNA, the CDR3 is TGCGGGATCCTAGCGGGAGTAGGGTACGAGCAGTACTTC.

V usage is TRBV7-2 and J usage is TRBJ1-1; 10 bases agree with TRBD1. The CDR3 covers 13 residues. Germline CDR1 reads SGHTA; CDR2 reads FQGNSA. V dropped 1 base and J dropped 11; count of bases not matched to a gene: 4. Here the CDR3 DNA reads TGTGCCAGCAGCTTAGGACAGGGGGCTGGCGCTTTCTTT. Amino acid sequence: CASSLGQGAGAFF.

The chain recombines TRBV29-1 with TRBJ2-1; D is perhaps TRBD2 (6 bases). V was trimmed by 6 bases and J by 3 bases, leaving 9 bases between them. The CDR3 extends over 12 amino acids. Germline V gene sequence: CDR1 SQVTM, CDR2 ANQGSEA. CDR3 bases: TGCAGCGTACTAGCTAGCTACAATGAGCAGTTCTTC. This translates into CSVLASYNEQFF.